Below, 30 T cell receptor beta chains from the same sample are listed, as sequenced in a study of blood T cells in healthy people across ages. Together with a sample-barcoded 5' primer, a J-beta primer mix was included in a second PCR lasting about 6 to 11 cycles. TCRdb fed the 5' RACE reads into MiXCR, producing one record per CDR3 protein. This table holds around 800,000 distinct CDR3 sequences, approximately 53% found once. The sample comprised blood. Receptors originate from a man at least 80 years old in good health.

The chain employs TRBV7-2 and TRBJ1-2; the match to TRBD1 covers 7 bases. V was pared by 1 base and J by 13 bases, with 3 bases of the junction left unmatched. The CDR3 is 11 residues long. Germline V gene data show CDR1 as SGHTA and CDR2 as FQGNSA. The CDR3 region is CASSLEGASTF. The CDR3 DNA reads as TGTGCCAGCAGCTTAGAGGGGGCGAGCACCTTC. The full variable domain, with the rest looked up from reference TRBV7-2 and TRBJ1-2, is GAGVSQSPSNKVTEKGKDVELRCDPISGHTALYWYRQSLGQGLEFLIYFQGNSAPDKSGLPSDRFSAERTGGSVSTLTIQRTQQEDSAVYLCASSLEGASTFGSGTRLTVV.

CDR3 loop: CSASWPSNEQFF. As DNA, the CDR3 is TGCAGTGCTAGTTGGCCTTCCAATGAGCAGTTCTTC. The chain recombines TRBV20-1 with TRBJ2-1, with D unclear. Per the germline V gene, CDR1 is DFQATT and CDR2 is SNEGSKA (reference sequence). The CDR3 covers 12 residues. The germline V and J ends were trimmed by 3 bases and 6 bases, with 9 bases remaining between them.

J is TRBJ1-6 and V is TRBV5-1; no clear D. This CDR3 has 14 residues. Germline CDR1 and CDR2: SGHRS and YFSETQ. Deletions cut 0 bases from V and 4 bases from J, with 5 bases between. CDR3 protein: CASSLEGYNSPLHF. Written as DNA, the CDR3 is TGCGCCAGCAGCTTGGAGGGTTATAATTCACCCCTCCACTTT.

The V gene is TRBV5-1, the J gene TRBJ2-6, with TRBD1 matching 7 bases. This CDR3 comprises 16 residues. Unmatched junction bases numbered 5, after V lost 4 bases and J lost 1 base. From germline, CDR1 is SGHRS and CDR2 YFSETQ. The CDR3 loop is CASSRQGESGANVLTF. In DNA form, the CDR3 reads TGCGCCAGCAGCAGACAGGGAGAGTCTGGGGCCAACGTCCTGACTTTC.

The chain couples TRBV12-3 or TRBV12-4 to TRBJ2-7; a possible D gene is TRBD2 (5 bases). The V end was cut by 3 bases, the J end by 0 bases, with 9 bases between. The CDR3 runs 14 residues. This CDR3 reads CASSFGGGSYEQYF. The DNA of the CDR3 is TGTGCCAGCAGTTTTGGCGGAGGCTCCTACGAGCAGTACTTC.

This sequence joins TRBV20-1 and TRBJ2-7, with TRBD1 matching over 7 bases. V dropped 0 bases and J dropped 9; count of bases not matched to a gene: 5. In germline, CDR1 is DFQATT, CDR2 SNEGSKA (reference sequence). The CDR3 is 12 amino acids. The CDR3 DNA is TGCAGTGCTAGAGAACCGTGGACAGGGCAGTACTTC. It encodes CSAREPWTGQYF.

This clonotype was recorded at least ten times. The chain combines TRBV27 with TRBJ2-3; perhaps D is TRBD1 or TRBD2 (5 bases each). V dropped 5 bases and J dropped 14 bases, with 17 bases sitting between them. There are 12 residues in the CDR3. CDR1 is MNHEY, CDR2 SMNVEV, per germline (reference sequence). The CDR3 region has the DNA TGTGCCAGCAGTCCCGAGGGGAGATACGCGTATTTT. Amino acids: CASSPEGRYAYF.

The V gene is TRBV4-2, the J gene TRBJ2-1, with D tentatively TRBD2 (6 bases). Germline V gene sequence: CDR1 LGHNA, CDR2 YNFKEQ. V was trimmed by 3 bases and J by 6 bases, leaving 21 bases between them. The CDR3 totals 17 residues. The CDR3 loop reads CASSQYPSGASSNEQFF. As DNA, the CDR3 is TGTGCCAGCAGCCAGTACCCTTCGGGAGCCTCAAGCAATGAGCAGTTCTTC.

The table lists this clonotype with a few counts. The germline gene is not matched at one end of the junction; a read error may be the cause. CDR3 region: CASSSGLAGSNEQFF. In nucleotides, the CDR3 is TGTGCCAGCAGCTCAGGACTAGCGGGGAGTAATGAGCAGTTCTTC. This chain connects TRBV5-1 to TRBJ2-1; 12 positions match TRBD2. CDR3 size: 15 residues. Germline assignment: CDR1 SGHRS and CDR2 YFSETQ.

The V gene is TRBV2, the J gene TRBJ2-5; D might be TRBD2 (6 bases). Trimming took off 1 base at V and 13 bases at J, with 13 bases between the two ends. Germline CDR1 reads SNHLY; CDR2 reads FYNNEI. This CDR3 spans 12 amino acids. The CDR3: CASSEGVGGTYF. CDR3 coding DNA: TGTGCCAGCAGTGAAGGGGTTGGGGGGACGTACTTC. The whole variable domain, filled in from reference TRBV2 and TRBJ2-5, reads EPEVTQTPSHQVTQMGQEVILRCVPISNHLYFYWYRQILGQKVEFLVSFYNNEISEKSEIFDDQFSVERPDGSNFTLKIRSTKLEDSAMYFCASSEGVGGTYFGPGTRLLVL.

This sequence joins TRBV29-1 and TRBJ2-1; D gene ambiguous. This CDR3 has 15 residues. V lost 4 bases and J lost 0, with 13 bases in between. Germline V gene lookup returns CDR1 SQVTM and CDR2 ANQGSEA. CDR3 residues: CSVGADLLSYNEQFF. The CDR3 nucleotides read TGCAGCGTTGGGGCGGACCTGCTCTCCTACAATGAGCAGTTCTTC.

The DNA for the CDR3 is TGTGCCAGCAGCGACGACAGGGGGCGCGACGAGCAGTACTTC. As protein: CASSDDRGRDEQYF. The chain uses TRBV9 and TRBJ2-7, with 10 positions matching TRBD1. V lost 3 bases and J lost 5; bases outside the gene matches: 5. The CDR3 is made up of 14 amino acids. CDR1 is SGDLS, CDR2 YYNGEE, per germline. The whole variable domain, remainder taken from reference TRBV9 and TRBJ2-7, is DSGVTQTPKHLITATGQRVTLRCSPRSGDLSVYWYQQSLDQGLQFLIQYYNGEERAKGNILERFSAQQFPDLHSELNLSSLELGDSALYFCASSDDRGRDEQYFGPGTRLTVT.

The genes are TRBV3-1 and TRBJ2-5; D unclear. V lost 6 bases, J lost 11 bases, and 16 bases lay in between. The CDR3 contains 12 residues. The V gene's germline CDR1 is LGHDT and CDR2 YNNKEL (reference sequence). The CDR3 here is CASSFGLGEQYF. DNA of the CDR3: TGTGCCAGCAGTTTCGGTTTGGGTGAGCAGTACTTC.

This rearrangement joins TRBV20-1 to TRBJ2-5, with 9 bases matching TRBD2. The length of the CDR3 is 13 residues. In germline, CDR1 is DFQATT, CDR2 SNEGSKA (reference sequence). V shed 3 bases and J 5 bases; nucleotides not matched to a gene: 4. The DNA for the CDR3 is TGCAGTGCTAGGCGGGAGGGGGAGGAGACCCAGTACTTC. Amino acid sequence: CSARREGEETQYF.

The chain employs TRBV28 and TRBJ2-1; TRBD1 matches at 7 bases. This CDR3 is 15 amino acids long. Germline assignment: CDR1 MDHEN and CDR2 SYDVKM. Unmatched junction bases numbered 12, after V lost 7 bases and J lost 6 bases. The CDR3 DNA is TGTGCCAGCATCTCCGGGACAGAACACGTCAATGAGCAGTTCTTC. Residues: CASISGTEHVNEQFF.

The rearrangement links TRBV6-2 or TRBV6-3 to TRBJ2-7, with a weak D call TRBD2 (6 bases). TRBJ2-5 matches the DNA end more closely, so the J call is doubtful. The CDR3 is 14 residues long. The V gene's germline CDR1 is MNHEY and CDR2 SVGEGT. CDR3 nucleotides: TGTGCCAGCACCACGACTAGAAGGAAAGAGACCCAGTACTTC. Translated, it gives CASTTTRRKETQYF.

CDR3 protein: CASRLWTGYDGYTF. CDR3 sequence (DNA): TGTGCCAGCAGACTCTGGACAGGATACGATGGCTACACCTTC. This chain links TRBV6-5 with TRBJ1-2; TRBD1 matches 7 bases. Losses at the gene ends were 6 bases for V and 6 bases for J; bases not matched to a gene: 10. Germline values: CDR1 MNHEY, CDR2 SVGAGI. The CDR3 has 14 amino acids.

The table lists this clonotype with many counts. The V call is TRBV5-1, the J call TRBJ2-3; TRBD1 aligns across 8 bases. Germline-derived CDR1 and CDR2 are SGHRS and YFSETQ. After removal of 4 bases from V and 2 bases from J, the junction contained 3 bases not matched to a gene. The CDR3 runs 14 residues. CDR3 in amino acids: CASSPDRVTDTQYF. Written as DNA, the CDR3 is TGCGCCAGCAGCCCGGACAGGGTCACAGATACGCAGTATTTT.

The V and J genes are TRBV3-1 and TRBJ2-5; D remains ambiguous. The CDR3 contains 15 residues. Germline V gene lookup returns CDR1 LGHDT and CDR2 YNNKEL (reference sequence). The V gene lost 2 bases and the J gene lost 5 bases, with 15 bases spanning the gap. The CDR3 bases are TGTGCCAGCAGCCAAAGTTCTTTCTCGGAGGAGACCCAGTACTTC. It encodes CASSQSSFSEETQYF.

The V and J genes are TRBV5-1 and TRBJ1-2; the match to TRBD1 covers 7 bases. Germline lookup yields CDR1 SGHRS and CDR2 YFSETQ. V lost 0 bases and J lost 4; bases outside the gene matches: 3. CDR3 length equals 14 residues. In DNA, the CDR3 is TGCGCCAGCAGCTTGGAGCAGGGGGTCTATGGCTACACCTTC. This translates into CASSLEQGVYGYTF.

This chain joins TRBV7-2 and TRBJ2-3; tentatively, D is TRBD1 (5 bases). Looked up from germline, CDR1 is SGHTA and CDR2 is FQGNSA. This CDR3 comprises 16 residues. V lost 1 base to trimming and J lost 1 base, with 12 bases between them. The DNA for the CDR3 is TGTGCCAGCAGCTTAGGGTGGGGCATAGGCACAGATACGCAGTATTTT. This sequence encodes CASSLGWGIGTDTQYF.

This clonotype was counted a few times. The chain employs TRBV18 and TRBJ1-6; no clear D. Trimming pared 3 bases from V and 2 bases from J, leaving 8 bases between. The CDR3 sequence is 15 residues long. Germline V lookup: CDR1 KGHSH, CDR2 LQKENI. This CDR3 reads CASSPQVTYNSPLHF. The CDR3 nucleotides read TGTGCCAGCTCACCTCAGGTCACCTATAATTCACCCCTCCACTTT.

This chain joins TRBV20-1 and TRBJ2-3; D is possibly TRBD1 or TRBD2 (7 bases each). Germline loops: CDR1 DFQATT, CDR2 SNEGSKA (reference sequence). V was clipped by 3 bases and J by 14 bases, with 27 bases between them. CDR3 length equals 15 residues. In nucleotides, the CDR3 is TGCAGTGCTAGCTTGCGACAGGGAGGGAGCAGAGACGCGTATTTT. It codes for CSASLRQGGSRDAYF.

The chain employs TRBV28 and TRBJ2-3, with 12 positions matching TRBD2. V lost 8 bases, J lost 12 bases, and 9 bases stayed unmatched. The germline CDR1 and CDR2 sequences are MDHEN and SYDVKM. This CDR3 comprises 13 residues. CDR3: CASLRTSGIKQYF. The CDR3 DNA reads TGTGCCAGCTTAAGGACTAGCGGGATAAAACAGTATTTT.

This clonotype was picked up a small number of times. This chain connects TRBV6-2 or TRBV6-3 to TRBJ2-4; a possible D gene is TRBD2 (6 bases). The CDR3 is 11 amino acids. CDR1 is MNHEY, CDR2 SVGEGT, per germline. Trimming stripped 6 bases from V and 13 bases from J, with 13 bases between. The CDR3 spells CASSDPGLQYF. The CDR3 bases are TGTGCCAGCAGCGATCCGGGACTCCAGTACTTC.

V gene TRBV12-3 or TRBV12-4 combines with J gene TRBJ2-7; the match to TRBD1 covers 10 bases. The CDR3 contains 14 residues. V lost 6 bases to trimming and J lost 4 bases; unmatched junction nucleotides: 6. CDR3 sequence (DNA): TGTGCCAGCAGAACGGGACAGGGGATTTACGAGCAGTACTTC. Translation: CASRTGQGIYEQYF.

The rearrangement uses TRBV4-2 and TRBJ2-7, with D tentatively TRBD2 (6 bases). CDR1 and CDR2 from the germline V gene are LGHNA and YNFKEQ. V shed 0 bases and J shed 2 bases, with 11 bases lying between them. The CDR3 contains 15 residues. DNA for the CDR3: TGTGCCAGCAGCCAAGATGAACCGGGAGCCTACGAGCAGTACTTC. Amino acid sequence: CASSQDEPGAYEQYF.

J is TRBJ2-1 and V is TRBV7-3; D is unclear. The CDR3 totals 14 residues. With 4 bases removed from V and 7 bases from J, the gap between germline ends came to 14 bases. Germline CDR1 SGHTA, CDR2 FQGTGA. CDR3 in amino acids: CASSSRLLSNEQFF. DNA for the CDR3: TGTGCCAGCAGCTCACGGCTCCTTAGTAATGAGCAGTTCTTC.

The chain joins TRBV7-2 to TRBJ2-4; TRBD2 matches at 7 bases. J was trimmed by 4 bases and V by 5 bases; bases with no gene match: 2. Germline V gives CDR1 SGHTA, CDR2 FQGNSA. The CDR3 has 13 amino acids. In DNA, the CDR3 is TGTGCCAGCAGCGCGCGGGGGAAAAACATTCAGTACTTC. Encoded protein: CASSARGKNIQYF.

Only a few counts were recorded for this clonotype. The germline gene is not matched at one end of the junction; a read error may be the cause. The chain links TRBV7-7 to TRBJ2-3, with D uncertain. CDR1 is SSHAT and CDR2 is FNYEAQ in the germline V gene (reference sequence). This CDR3 contains 13 residues. CDR3 region: CASSRSITDTQYF. The CDR3 nucleotides read TGTGCTAGCAGCCGAAGCATAACAGATACGCAGTATTTT.